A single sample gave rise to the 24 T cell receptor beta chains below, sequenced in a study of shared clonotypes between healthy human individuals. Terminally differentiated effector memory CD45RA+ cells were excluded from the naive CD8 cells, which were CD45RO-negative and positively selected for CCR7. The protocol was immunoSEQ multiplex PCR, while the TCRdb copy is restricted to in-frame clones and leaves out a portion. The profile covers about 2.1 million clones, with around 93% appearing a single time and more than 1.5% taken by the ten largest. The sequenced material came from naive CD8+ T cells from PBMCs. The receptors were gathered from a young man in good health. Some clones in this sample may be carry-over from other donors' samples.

The CDR3 region is CASSPDRGQTYEQYF. CDR3 nucleotide sequence: TGCGCCAGCAGCCCAGACAGGGGGCAAACCTACGAGCAGTACTTC. This chain joins TRBV4-1 and TRBJ2-7; TRBD1 aligns across 10 bases. V lost 4 bases to trimming and J lost 2 bases; unmatched junction nucleotides: 5. The CDR3 has 15 amino acids. Looked up from germline, CDR1 is MGHRA and CDR2 is YSYEKL.

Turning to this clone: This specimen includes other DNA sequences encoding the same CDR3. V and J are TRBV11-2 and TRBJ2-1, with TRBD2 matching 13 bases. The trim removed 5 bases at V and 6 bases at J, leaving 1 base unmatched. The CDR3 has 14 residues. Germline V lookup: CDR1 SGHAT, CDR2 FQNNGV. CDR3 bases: TGTGCCAGCAGCCGGACTAGCGGGAGCAATGAGCAGTTCTTC. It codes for CASSRTSGSNEQFF.

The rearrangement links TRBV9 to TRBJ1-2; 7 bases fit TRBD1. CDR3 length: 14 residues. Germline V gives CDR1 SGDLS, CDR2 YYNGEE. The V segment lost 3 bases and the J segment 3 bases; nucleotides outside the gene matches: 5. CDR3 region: CASSDGTADYGYTF. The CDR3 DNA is TGTGCCAGCAGCGATGGGACAGCTGACTATGGCTACACCTTC.

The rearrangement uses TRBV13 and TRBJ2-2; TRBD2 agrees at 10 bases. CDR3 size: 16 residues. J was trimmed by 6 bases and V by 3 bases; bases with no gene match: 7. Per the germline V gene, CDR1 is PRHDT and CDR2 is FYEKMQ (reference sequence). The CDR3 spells CASSFTAGGPPGELFF. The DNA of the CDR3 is TGTGCCAGCAGCTTTACAGCGGGAGGGCCTCCCGGGGAGCTGTTTTTT.

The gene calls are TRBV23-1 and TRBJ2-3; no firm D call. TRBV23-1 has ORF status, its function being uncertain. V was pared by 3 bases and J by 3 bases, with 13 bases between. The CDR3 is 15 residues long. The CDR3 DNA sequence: TGCGCCAGCAGTCAGTTTCTTAGGCAAACAGATACGCAGTATTTT. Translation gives CASSQFLRQTDTQYF.

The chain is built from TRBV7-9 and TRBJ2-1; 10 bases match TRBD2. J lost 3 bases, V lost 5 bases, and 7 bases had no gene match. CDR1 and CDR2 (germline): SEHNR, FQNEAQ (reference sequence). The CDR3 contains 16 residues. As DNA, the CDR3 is TGTGCCAGCAGCCCCCTAGCGGGGGCCTTCTACAATGAGCAGTTCTTC. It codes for CASSPLAGAFYNEQFF.

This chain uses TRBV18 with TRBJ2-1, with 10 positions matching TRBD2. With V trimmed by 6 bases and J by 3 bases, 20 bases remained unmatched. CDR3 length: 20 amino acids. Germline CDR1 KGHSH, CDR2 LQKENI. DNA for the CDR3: TGTGCCAGCTCCGGCTTCACCACTAGCGGGACGAGCTACGGCTACAATGAGCAGTTCTTC. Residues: CASSGFTTSGTSYGYNEQFF.

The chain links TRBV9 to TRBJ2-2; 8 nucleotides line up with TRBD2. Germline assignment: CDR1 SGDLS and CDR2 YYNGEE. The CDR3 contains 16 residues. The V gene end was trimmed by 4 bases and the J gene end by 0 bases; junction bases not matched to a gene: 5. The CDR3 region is CASSPRGGANTGELFF. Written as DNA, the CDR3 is TGTGCCAGCAGCCCCCGGGGGGGGGCGAACACCGGGGAGCTGTTTTTT. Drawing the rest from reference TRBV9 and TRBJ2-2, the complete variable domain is DSGVTQTPKHLITATGQRVTLRCSPRSGDLSVYWYQQSLDQGLQFLIQYYNGEERAKGNILERFSAQQFPDLHSELNLSSLELGDSALYFCASSPRGGANTGELFFGEGSRLTVL.

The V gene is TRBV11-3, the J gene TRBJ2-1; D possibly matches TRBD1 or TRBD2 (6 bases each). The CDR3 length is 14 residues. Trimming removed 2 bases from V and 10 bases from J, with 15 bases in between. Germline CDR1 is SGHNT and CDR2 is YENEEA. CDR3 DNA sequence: TGTGCCAGCAGCTTATGGGGGGCTAGAGGGGAGCAGTTCTTC. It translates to CASSLWGARGEQFF.

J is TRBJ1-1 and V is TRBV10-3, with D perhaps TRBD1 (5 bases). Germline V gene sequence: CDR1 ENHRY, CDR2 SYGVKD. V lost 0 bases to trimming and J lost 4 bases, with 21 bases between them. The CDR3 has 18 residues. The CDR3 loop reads CAISESTGRVVWGTEAFF. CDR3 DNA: TGTGCCATCAGTGAGTCGACGGGCAGGGTGGTATGGGGCACTGAAGCTTTCTTT.

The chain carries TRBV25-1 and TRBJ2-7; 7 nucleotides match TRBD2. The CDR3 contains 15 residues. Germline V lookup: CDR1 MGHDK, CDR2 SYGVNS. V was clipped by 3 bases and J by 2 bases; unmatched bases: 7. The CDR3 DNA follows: TGTGCCAGCAGTGACCCACGGGACTATCCCTACGAGCAGTACTTC. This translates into CASSDPRDYPYEQYF.

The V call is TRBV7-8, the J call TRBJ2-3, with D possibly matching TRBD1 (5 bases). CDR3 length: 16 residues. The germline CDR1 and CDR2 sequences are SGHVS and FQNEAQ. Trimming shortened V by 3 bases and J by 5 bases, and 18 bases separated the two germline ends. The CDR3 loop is CASSFLGPSLQDTQYF. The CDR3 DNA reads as TGTGCCAGCAGCTTTCTGGGGCCGTCGTTGCAAGATACGCAGTATTTT.

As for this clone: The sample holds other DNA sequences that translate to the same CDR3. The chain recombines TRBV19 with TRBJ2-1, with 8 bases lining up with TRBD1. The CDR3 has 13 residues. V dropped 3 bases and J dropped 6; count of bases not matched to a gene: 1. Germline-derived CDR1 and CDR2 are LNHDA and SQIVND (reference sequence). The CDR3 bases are TGTGCCAGTAGTATCGACAGGGGCAATGAGCAGTTCTTC. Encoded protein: CASSIDRGNEQFF.

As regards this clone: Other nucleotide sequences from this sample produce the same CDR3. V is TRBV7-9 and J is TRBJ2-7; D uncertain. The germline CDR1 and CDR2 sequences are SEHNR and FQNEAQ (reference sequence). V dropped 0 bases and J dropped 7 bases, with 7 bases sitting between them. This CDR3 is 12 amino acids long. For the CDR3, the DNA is TGTGCCAGCAGCTTAGCGGGTCGAGAGCAGTACTTC. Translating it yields CASSLAGREQYF.

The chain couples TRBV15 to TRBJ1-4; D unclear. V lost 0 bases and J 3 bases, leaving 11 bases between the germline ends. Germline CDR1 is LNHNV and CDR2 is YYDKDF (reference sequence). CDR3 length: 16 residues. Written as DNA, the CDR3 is TGTGCCACCAGCAGAGATAGGACCGCGTCTAATGAAAAACTGTTTTTT. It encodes CATSRDRTASNEKLFF. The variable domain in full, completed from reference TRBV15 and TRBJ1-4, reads DAMVIQNPRYQVTQFGKPVTLSCSQTLNHNVMYWYQQKSSQAPKLLFHYYDKDFNNEADTPDNFQSRRPNTSFCFLDIRSPGLGDTAMYLCATSRDRTASNEKLFFGSGTQLSVL.

CDR3 sequence reads: CASSVTGTAAYEQYF. The CDR3 bases are TGTGCCAGCAGCGTAACCGGGACAGCGGCCTACGAGCAGTACTTC. The rearrangement uses TRBV9 and TRBJ2-7, with TRBD1 identical over 7 bases. In germline, CDR1 is SGDLS, CDR2 YYNGEE. V gave up 1 base and J gave up 2 bases; unmatched junction bases: 6. This CDR3 is 15 amino acids long. Based on the CDR3 plus reference TRBV9 and TRBJ2-7, the full variable domain is DSGVTQTPKHLITATGQRVTLRCSPRSGDLSVYWYQQSLDQGLQFLIQYYNGEERAKGNILERFSAQQFPDLHSELNLSSLELGDSALYFCASSVTGTAAYEQYFGPGTRLTVT.

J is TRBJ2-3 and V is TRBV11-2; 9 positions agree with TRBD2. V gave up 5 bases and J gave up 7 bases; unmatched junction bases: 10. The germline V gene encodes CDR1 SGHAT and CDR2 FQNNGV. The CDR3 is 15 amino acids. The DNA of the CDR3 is TGTGCCAGCAGCCCCTCGGCGGGAGGGTCATATACGCAGTATTTT. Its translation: CASSPSAGGSYTQYF.

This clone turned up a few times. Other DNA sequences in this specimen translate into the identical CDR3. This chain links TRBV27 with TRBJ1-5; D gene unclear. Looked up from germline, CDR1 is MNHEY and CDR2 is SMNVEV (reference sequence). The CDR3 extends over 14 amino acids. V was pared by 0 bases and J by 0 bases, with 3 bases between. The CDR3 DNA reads TGTGCCAGCAGTTTATCATATAGCAATCAGCCCCAGCATTTT. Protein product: CASSLSYSNQPQHF.

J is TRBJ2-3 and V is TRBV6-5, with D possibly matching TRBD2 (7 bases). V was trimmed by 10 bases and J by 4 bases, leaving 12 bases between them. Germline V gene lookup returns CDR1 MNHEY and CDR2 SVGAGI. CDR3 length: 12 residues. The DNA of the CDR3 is TGTGCCACCAGAGGGGGGGCAGATACGCAGTATTTT. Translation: CATRGGADTQYF.

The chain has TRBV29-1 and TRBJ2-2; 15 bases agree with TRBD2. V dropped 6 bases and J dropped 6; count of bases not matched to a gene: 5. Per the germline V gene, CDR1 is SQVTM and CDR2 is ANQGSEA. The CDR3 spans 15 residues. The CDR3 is CSVSWTSGRAGELFF. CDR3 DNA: TGCAGCGTCTCCTGGACTAGCGGGAGGGCCGGGGAGCTGTTTTTT.

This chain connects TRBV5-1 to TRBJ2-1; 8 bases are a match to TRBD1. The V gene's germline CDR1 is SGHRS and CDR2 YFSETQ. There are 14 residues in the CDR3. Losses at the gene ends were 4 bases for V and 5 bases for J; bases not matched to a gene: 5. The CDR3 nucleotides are TGCGCCAGCAGCATAGACAGGGGACACAATGAGCAGTTCTTC. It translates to CASSIDRGHNEQFF.

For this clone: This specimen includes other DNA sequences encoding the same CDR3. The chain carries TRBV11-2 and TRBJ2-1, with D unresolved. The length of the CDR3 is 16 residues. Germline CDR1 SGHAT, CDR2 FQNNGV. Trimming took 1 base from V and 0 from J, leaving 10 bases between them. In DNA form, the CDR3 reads TGTGCCAGCAGCTTAGGACCCGGAAGCTCCTACAATGAGCAGTTCTTC. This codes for CASSLGPGSSYNEQFF.

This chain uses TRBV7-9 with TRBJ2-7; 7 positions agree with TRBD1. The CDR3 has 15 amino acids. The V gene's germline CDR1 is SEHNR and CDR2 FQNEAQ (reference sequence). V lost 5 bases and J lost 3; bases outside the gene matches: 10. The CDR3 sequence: CASSLGRDRHYEQYF. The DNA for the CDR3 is TGTGCCAGCAGCCTAGGCCGGGACAGACACTACGAGCAGTACTTC.

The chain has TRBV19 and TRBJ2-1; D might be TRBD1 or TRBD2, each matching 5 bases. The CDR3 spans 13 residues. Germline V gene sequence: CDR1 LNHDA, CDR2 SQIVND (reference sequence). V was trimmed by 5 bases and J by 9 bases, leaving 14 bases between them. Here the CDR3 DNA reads TGTGCCAGTAGTTATTCGATGAGGGGTGAGCAGTTCTTC. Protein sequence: CASSYSMRGEQFF.